This TCR beta chain stems from a study of vaccination and CD4 T cells after COVID-19. Study-level background: Participants were vaccinated with two doses, given as either BNT162b2 or mRNA-1273 vaccine. The post-COVID sampling time was a median about 100 days after diagnosis, ranging from 35 to 161.

Scientists ran DNA taken from cultured CD4+ T cells through the Oncomine TCR Beta short-read assay for sequencing. Each CDR3 protein gets one entry after TCRdb re-called the PCR reads with MiXCR. In the table there are 20,000 to 25,000 distinct CDR3 sequences, 40% to 50% of which are singletons. Findings of the study overall: The study found that a median around 90% of reactive clones in convalescent patients appeared only post-vaccination.

A remark on this clonotype: What it recognizes is unknown.

The V gene end was trimmed by 0 bases and the J gene end by 3 bases; junction bases not matched to a gene: 2. This CDR3 region has 15 residues. The germline gives CDR1 SGHRS, CDR2 YFSETQ. Treatment in this sample: approximately 9-day PBMC culture with coronavirus spike peptide pools or control peptides (ViraFEST assay). The rearrangement uses TRBV5-1 and TRBJ2-2; 7 bases match TRBD1. Material: CD4+ T cells from blood, cultured in vitro, obtained before SARS-CoV-2 vaccination. The receptor was isolated from a human donor who received a COVID-19 vaccine. The CDR3 DNA reads as TGCGCCAGCAGCTTGGCTACAGGGGACACCGGGGAGCTGTTTTTT. Translation: CASSLATGDTGELFF.